This TCR beta chain appears in the sequencing data of a study of blood T cell repertoires in COVID-19. The wider study: Whether acute or convalescent, the COVID-19 samples came from the United States, Italy and Spain. Sample material is recorded as cDNA or gDNA derived from T cells, B-cell-depleted T cells, or PBMCs.

Trimming cost V 5 bases and J 2 bases; bases outside gene matches: 7. The CDR3 sequence is 16 residues long. Germline CDR1 SGHAT, CDR2 FQNNGV. Original handling: Amplification of reference gene primers was used by the study to estimate nucleated cell counts. Sequencing was performed with immunoSEQ multiplex PCR; in TCRdb, only in-frame clones are kept and a portion is missing. The V and J calls and clone size are taken from that table; D and trimming were inferred from the DNA. The profile covers about 50,000 clones, with about 83% appearing a single time and over 15% taken by the ten largest. The genes are TRBV11-2 and TRBJ2-1; 9 bases are a match to TRBD2. The clonotype originates from a man aged 35-49 years with acute or convalescent COVID-19. Sample: peripheral blood. CDR3: CASSIRGGGTYNEQFF. CDR3 nucleotide sequence: TGTGCCAGCAGCATACGCGGGGGGGGGACCTACAATGAGCAGTTCTTC.